What follows describes a single T cell receptor beta chain. What it binds is not known. Naivety among CD8 cells was defined by CD45RO negativity and positive CCR7 selection, thereby excluding terminally differentiated effector memory CD45RA+ cells. The sample comes from a study of shared clonotypes between healthy human individuals. The study's findings and limits: Relative to memory subsets, naive subsets generally showed larger estimated richness. The generation probabilities recorded for non-shared clonotypes fell below those of clonotypes shared by all four donors.

Researchers divided each subset's genomic DNA evenly across several immunoSEQ plates. In the source study's methods: Because ImmunoSEQ provided only junction sequences with no quality scores, the filtering differed. This table comes from immunoSEQ multiplex PCR, and its TCRdb copy is limited to in-frame clones, with some not included. D and trimming were read from the DNA, whereas the V and J calls and clone size are those reported in that table. Altogether about 2 million clones are present, about 95% being singletons, with the ten largest covering about 1.1%. The sequenced sample was naive CD8+ T cells sorted from blood. This clonotype originated in a man aged 18 to 30 in good health.

CDR3 sequence (DNA): TGTGCCAGTAGTATGAGCGGGAGCTCCTACAATGAGCAGTTCTTC. Its protein product is CASSMSGSSYNEQFF. V is TRBV19 and J is TRBJ2-1, with 8 bases aligning to TRBD2. This CDR3 region has 15 residues. The V and J ends lost 3 bases and 0 bases, in that order; junction bases with no gene match: 1. Germline loops: CDR1 LNHDA, CDR2 SQIVND (reference sequence).